This is a list of T cell receptor beta chains from one sample in a study of spatial heterogeneity in lung cancer. TCRdb fed the 5' RACE reads into MiXCR, producing one record per CDR3 protein. The sample includes some 100,000 distinct CDR3 sequences, roughly 9.5% seen only once; the top ten take about 7%. This specimen was PBMCs, taken at surgery. All receptors derive from a male donor with early-stage non-small cell lung cancer. CDR3s include the opening cysteine and the closing phenylalanine or tryptophan. The order of the fields is V gene, D gene, J gene, clone size, CDR3 DNA, CDR3 protein. D genes are given only for firm matches. Expanded clones get a size class; other rows say once, few or many, or leave the size out.

TRBV7-6	.	TRBJ2-5	many	TGTGCCAGCAGCTGGGACGGGCAAGAGACCCAGTACTTC	CASSWDGQETQYF
TRBV12-3/TRBV12-4	TRBD2	TRBJ2-7	few	TGTGCCAGCAGTCCCGCCGGACTAGCGGGATACGAGCAGTACTTC	CASSPAGLAGYEQYF
TRBV29-1	.	TRBJ1-1	many	TGCAGCGCACGGACAGAACTAAACACTGAAGCTTTCTTT	CSARTELNTEAFF
TRBV29-1	.	TRBJ1-1	.	TGCAGCGTGGCAGGGCCTGGGACTGAAGCTTTCTTT	CSVAGPGTEAFF
TRBV20-1	.	TRBJ1-1	many	TGCAGTGCTAGAGATAACGGTTTGGGACCTCAAGCTTTCTTT	CSARDNGLGPQAFF
TRBV27	TRBD1	TRBJ2-7	.	TGTGCCAGCAGTGCGGACAGGGGGGCCTACGAGCAGTACTTC	CASSADRGAYEQYF
TRBV25-1	TRBD2	TRBJ2-3	few	TGTGCCAGCAGTCGGGGACTAGCGGGAGTTCAAGATACGCAGTATTTT	CASSRGLAGVQDTQYF
TRBV7-8	TRBD2	TRBJ2-3	.	TGTGCCAGCAGCTTAACAACTAGCGGGATTCAGGATACGCAGTATTTT	CASSLTTSGIQDTQYF
TRBV20-1	.	TRBJ2-2	few	TGCAGTGCTAGAATACAGTTGTCCGGGGAGCTGTTTTTT	CSARIQLSGELFF
TRBV1	.	TRBJ2-3	few	TGCACCAGCAGCCGTAGCGGGAGGCCCGTCGCGAGCACAGATACGCAGTATTTT	CTSSRSGRPVASTDTQYF
TRBV29-1	.	TRBJ2-7	many	TGCAGCGTTGAGGGACACAGCTACGAGCAGTACTTC	CSVEGHSYEQYF
TRBV18	TRBD1	TRBJ1-5	few	TGTGCCAGCTCGCCTACAGGGGCCAGCCAGCCCCAGCATTTT	CASSPTGASQPQHF
TRBV24-1	TRBD1	TRBJ1-1	many	TGTGCCACCAGTGCGACAGGGGCGAACACTGAAGCTTTCTTT	CATSATGANTEAFF
TRBV7-3	.	TRBJ2-3	many	TGTGCCAGCAGCATCCGCGGGAGAGGGGGTAGCACAGATACGCAGTATTTT	CASSIRGRGGSTDTQYF
TRBV5-6	.	TRBJ2-5	.	TGTGCCAGCAGCCTCGGGGTTGGGAGCCAAGAGACCCAGTACTTC	CASSLGVGSQETQYF
TRBV7-8	.	TRBJ2-5	many	TGTGCCAGCAGCTTGGCGGACCAGCGGGTGAAGACCCAGTACTTC	CASSLADQRVKTQYF
TRBV4-1	.	TRBJ1-6	many	TGCGCCAGCAGCCACGTACACTCCTATAATTCACCCCTCCACTTT	CASSHVHSYNSPLHF
TRBV11-3	.	TRBJ2-7	few	TGTGCCAGCAGCCTCCGGGGGAGCGACTACGAGCAGTACTTC	CASSLRGSDYEQYF
TRBV28	.	TRBJ2-7	few	TGTGCCAGCAGCCCAACTCACTTCTCTAGCTACGAGCAGTACTTC	CASSPTHFSSYEQYF
TRBV5-1	TRBD2	TRBJ2-7	many	TGCGCCAGCAGCTTTAGCGGGGGAGCCTACGAGCAGTACTTC	CASSFSGGAYEQYF
TRBV7-2	.	TRBJ2-7	few	TGTGCCAGCAGCTATTTCCTTGGCAGGGGATACGAGCAGTACTTC	CASSYFLGRGYEQYF
TRBV6-2/TRBV6-3	.	TRBJ1-4	many	TGTGCCAGCAGGCGGACAGATGAAAAACTGTTTTTT	CASRRTDEKLFF
TRBV3-1	.	TRBJ2-7	.	TGTGCCAGCAGCCAAAGGGGTTTTCGGGAGCAGTACTTC	CASSQRGFREQYF
TRBV29-1	.	TRBJ2-3	few	TGCAGCGTTGAGGGGGCCGGAGATACGCAGTATTTT	CSVEGAGDTQYF
TRBV20-1	.	TRBJ2-3	.	TGCAGTGCTAGAGATTCGATTATGAACACAGATACGCAGTATTTT	CSARDSIMNTDTQYF
TRBV28	TRBD2	TRBJ2-7	.	TGTGCCAGCAGCCCCGGGACTACCCTTCCCGAGCAGTACTTC	CASSPGTTLPEQYF
TRBV9	.	TRBJ2-2	many	TGTGCCTCTGAAGGGGACACCGGGGAGCTGTTTTTT	CASEGDTGELFF
TRBV7-8	.	TRBJ1-1	many	TGTGCCAGCAGCTTAGTGCGGAACACTGAAGCTTTCTTT	CASSLVRNTEAFF
TRBV29-1	TRBD1	TRBJ1-2	.	TGCAGCGTCGGACAGGGACCTGGCTACACCTTC	CSVGQGPGYTF
TRBV5-6	TRBD2	TRBJ2-1	many	TGTGCCAGCAGCTTCGGAGCGGGAGGGGTGAATGAGCAGTTCTTC	CASSFGAGGVNEQFF
TRBV5-1	TRBD1	TRBJ1-4	many	TGCGCCAGCAGCTGGACAGGGGAAAAACTGTTTTTT	CASSWTGEKLFF
TRBV12-3/TRBV12-4	.	TRBJ2-3	.	TGTGCCAGCAGTTTAGCGGGGGCCCGCACAGATACGCAGTATTTT	CASSLAGARTDTQYF
TRBV28	.	TRBJ2-2	.	TGTGCCAGCCACAGGGAAGACACCGGGGAGCTGTTTTTT	CASHREDTGELFF
TRBV28	TRBD2	TRBJ2-1	.	TGTGCCAGCAGTACTCCCCCCCTAGCGGGAGTCATCTACAATGAGCAGTTCTTC	CASSTPPLAGVIYNEQFF
TRBV29-1	TRBD2	TRBJ2-1	many	TGCAGCGTCCAGGCGGGGGGATACAATGAGCAGTTCTTC	CSVQAGGYNEQFF
TRBV6-5	.	TRBJ2-6	many	TGTGCCAGCAGTTACTCACCCATTCCTGACAGGTCTGGGGCCAACGTCCTGACTTTC	CASSYSPIPDRSGANVLTF
TRBV7-6	TRBD2	TRBJ2-3	many	TGTGCCAGCAGCTTAGGTAGCGGGGGCCCTGGGGATACGCAGTATTTT	CASSLGSGGPGDTQYF
TRBV7-8	.	TRBJ2-7	many	TGTGCCAGCAGCTTAATCGGCAGGGGCCTATCCTACGAGCAGTACTTC	CASSLIGRGLSYEQYF
TRBV23-1	.	TRBJ1-5	few	TGCGCCAGCAGTCCTCCGGCGGGAGGGGCTTTCCAGAATCAGCCCCAGCATTTT	CASSPPAGGAFQNQPQHF
TRBV18	TRBD2	TRBJ2-7	many	TGTGCCAGCTCATCCGTCATAGCGGGGGGCGGCGAGCAGTACTTC	CASSSVIAGGGEQYF
TRBV20-1	.	TRBJ2-7	.	TGCAGTGCTCCGGGGGACCTTCGCTACGAGCAGTACTTC	CSAPGDLRYEQYF
TRBV9	TRBD2	TRBJ2-7	.	TGTGCCAGCAGCGTAGGGCCTAGCGGCACCTACGAGCAGTACTTC	CASSVGPSGTYEQYF
TRBV30	.	TRBJ2-5	many	TGTGCCTGGAGTGTTCGAAAAGAGACCCAGTACTTC	CAWSVRKETQYF
TRBV6-2/TRBV6-3	.	TRBJ2-7	.	TGTGCCAGCAGGGAAAGCGGGCGCGGCGACGAGCAGTACTTC	CASRESGRGDEQYF
TRBV3-1	TRBD2	TRBJ2-1	many	TGTGCCAGCAGCCTCAGACCGGGACTAGCGTACAATGAGCAGTTCTTC	CASSLRPGLAYNEQFF
TRBV7-2	.	TRBJ2-3	few	TGTGCCAGCAGCTTAGAATGGCTAGCAGATACGCAGTATTTT	CASSLEWLADTQYF
TRBV2	.	TRBJ2-2	few	TGTGCCAGCAGTGAGGCCCCTCCGGGCACCGGGGAGCTGTTTTTT	CASSEAPPGTGELFF
TRBV5-1	TRBD1	TRBJ2-7	few	TGCGCCAGCAGCACACAGGGGTCGATATCCTACGAGCAGTACTTC	CASSTQGSISYEQYF
TRBV25-1	.	TRBJ1-2	medium-sized	TGTGCCAGCAAGGGAGACTATGGCTACACCTTC	CASKGDYGYTF
TRBV15	.	TRBJ1-2	many	TGTGCCACCAGCAGAGACATAAACTATGGCTACACCTTC	CATSRDINYGYTF
TRBV3-1	.	TRBJ2-5	.	TGTGCCAGCAGCCAATCTTATAGCCTACAAGAGACCCAGTACTTC	CASSQSYSLQETQYF
TRBV5-4	TRBD1	TRBJ1-1	.	TGTGCCAGCAGCTCGCCGGGACAGGGGGTCGGACGGTTGTTCACTGAAGCTTTCTTT	CASSSPGQGVGRLFTEAFF
TRBV10-2	.	TRBJ2-4	many	TGCGCCAGCAGTGAGTCGAAGGAAGGCGGCCTCAAAAACATTCAGTACTTC	CASSESKEGGLKNIQYF
TRBV20-1	TRBD2	TRBJ2-1	.	TGCAGTGCTAGAGCCGCTAGCGGGGGCAACAATGAGCAGTTCTTC	CSARAASGGNNEQFF
TRBV4-3	.	TRBJ2-3	few	TGCGCCAGCAGCCAAGATGTAGGCGGCAGCTACACAGATACGCAGTATTTT	CASSQDVGGSYTDTQYF
TRBV2	TRBD2	TRBJ2-7	many	TGTGCCAGCAGTGAAGCTAGGGCTAGCGGCTCCTACGAGCAGTACTTC	CASSEARASGSYEQYF
TRBV5-5	TRBD2	TRBJ2-1	many	TGTGCCAGCAGCTCTACTAGCGGGAGTGCCGGGAAAGAGCAGTTCTTC	CASSSTSGSAGKEQFF
TRBV20-1	.	TRBJ2-7	.	TGCAGTGCTAGCGGCGATTACGAGCAGTACTTC	CSASGDYEQYF
TRBV5-1	.	TRBJ2-3	.	TGCGCCAGCAGCTTGGAGACTCCTTTAGAAGATACGCAGTATTTT	CASSLETPLEDTQYF